Below are 10 T cell receptor beta chains sequenced from a single sample in a study of shared clonotypes between healthy human individuals. The method was immunoSEQ multiplex PCR; TCRdb's version includes in-frame clones alone and lacks a portion of them. Of fewer than 2.5 million clones in the sample, roughly 93% are singletons; the top ten hold 0.35% to 0.45%. The sample taken for sequencing was naive CD4+ T cells from PBMCs. Subset indicated: CD45RA+ positively selected. Source of these receptors: a man in his late teens or twenties in good health. Some clones in this sample may be carry-over from other donors' samples.

The chain uses TRBV29-1 and TRBJ2-5, with D unresolved. The end of the DNA aligns better with TRBJ2-7, so the J call may be wrong. The CDR3 is 13 amino acids. The germline V gene has CDR1 SQVTM and CDR2 ANQGSEA. Written as DNA, the CDR3 is TGCAGCGTTACCCACCGCCAGCCCTACGAGCAGTACTTC. Its protein is CSVTHRQPYEQYF.

The chain links TRBV7-9 to TRBJ2-2; D remains unclear. In germline, CDR1 is SEHNR, CDR2 FQNEAQ (reference sequence). The CDR3 totals 15 residues. Trimming removed 2 bases at V and 4 bases at J, with 11 bases between. CDR3 residues: CASSLWSLGTGELFF. As DNA, the CDR3 is TGTGCCAGCAGCTTATGGTCACTCGGCACCGGGGAGCTGTTTTTT.

The chain combines TRBV7-9 with TRBJ1-4; D not certain. CDR3 size: 14 residues. V lost 1 base to trimming and J lost 8 bases, with 11 bases between them. Germline V lookup: CDR1 SEHNR, CDR2 FQNEAQ (reference sequence). CDR3 coding DNA: TGTGCCAGCAGCTTAGGTCCAGGATCGGAAAAACTGTTTTTT. It encodes CASSLGPGSEKLFF.

The V gene is TRBV5-1, the J gene TRBJ1-1; the D is unclear. Trimming pared 5 bases from V and 4 bases from J, leaving 15 bases between. This CDR3 contains 14 residues. Per the germline V gene, CDR1 is SGHRS and CDR2 is YFSETQ. CDR3 coding DNA: TGCGCCAGCAGGGAGGGCACGTTGGCCACTGAAGCTTTCTTT. Its protein product is CASREGTLATEAFF.

The chain uses TRBV7-2 and TRBJ2-7; D perhaps matches TRBD1 (5 bases). The CDR3 has 15 residues. Between the trimmed V and J ends, which lost 3 bases and 3 bases, there was a span of 15 bases. The germline CDR1 and CDR2 sequences are SGHTA and FQGNSA. CDR3 residues: CASSFPEFTGYEQYF. CDR3 coding DNA: TGTGCCAGCAGCTTTCCAGAGTTCACAGGCTACGAGCAGTACTTC.

This clone has only one observation. The chain couples TRBV5-1 to TRBJ2-1; 7 bases line up with TRBD2. In germline, CDR1 is SGHRS, CDR2 YFSETQ. The CDR3 consists of 16 residues. Trimming at V came to 3 bases and at J to 7 bases, leaving 13 bases not matched to a gene. CDR3 in DNA: TGCGCCAGCAGCTCCTACTCTCGAGCGGGACGGAATGAGCAGTTCTTC. Its translation is CASSSYSRAGRNEQFF.

To note about this clone: Other nucleotide sequences in the sample specify the same CDR3. The genes are TRBV11-3 and TRBJ2-3, with a weak D call TRBD2 (5 bases). Germline lookup yields CDR1 SGHNT and CDR2 YENEEA. The CDR3 is 16 residues long. V gave up 1 base and J gave up 1 base, with 12 bases separating them. CDR3 loop: CASSLGTGKGTDTQYF. The DNA for the CDR3 is TGTGCCAGCAGCTTAGGGACGGGAAAGGGCACAGATACGCAGTATTTT.

V and J are TRBV18 and TRBJ1-2, with D possibly being TRBD1 (6 bases). CDR1 and CDR2 from the germline V gene are KGHSH and LQKENI. The length of the CDR3 is 14 residues. V lost 5 bases, J lost 4 bases, and 14 bases lay in between. DNA for the CDR3: TGTGCCAGCTCAACCGGCAGGGACACCTATGGCTACACCTTC. Its translation: CASSTGRDTYGYTF.

The chain uses TRBV19 and TRBJ1-2; TRBD1 might be the D (5 bases). Between the trimmed V and J ends, which lost 6 bases and 6 bases, there was a span of 14 bases. This CDR3 spans 13 amino acids. CDR1 and CDR2 from the germline V gene are LNHDA and SQIVND (reference sequence). CDR3 sequence: CASSARQRNGYTF. The CDR3 nucleotides read TGTGCCAGTAGCGCGAGACAGAGGAATGGCTACACCTTC. Full variable domain (outside the CDR3, taken from reference TRBV19 and TRBJ1-2): DGGITQSPKYLFRKEGQNVTLSCEQNLNHDAMYWYRQDPGQGLRLIYYSQIVNDFQKGDIAEGYSVSREKKESFPLTVTSAQKNPTAFYLCASSARQRNGYTFGSGTRLTVV.

The chain has TRBV18 and TRBJ1-3; D possibly corresponds to TRBD1 (5 bases). Trimming left V 3 bases short and J 6 bases short, with 15 bases between. The CDR3 spans 15 residues. Germline CDR1 reads KGHSH; CDR2 reads LQKENI. The chain's CDR3 is CASSPTADSINTIYF. DNA of the CDR3: TGTGCCAGCTCACCCACGGCCGACAGCATAAACACCATATATTTT.